The T cell receptor (beta chain) under discussion was sequenced for a study of T cells after yellow fever vaccination. This clonotype was counted at least ten times. TCRdb analysed the 5' RACE reads with MiXCR anew, one entry per CDR3 protein. The sample yields 300,000 to 450,000 distinct CDR3 sequences, approximately 5.7% seen once. The V gene end was trimmed by 3 bases and the J gene end by 4 bases; junction bases not matched to a gene: 15. Germline V gene lookup returns CDR1 MDHEN and CDR2 SYDVKM. The CDR3 has 18 amino acids. The V and J genes are TRBV28 and TRBJ2-1; 7 positions match TRBD1. The TCR originated in a young man who received the YFV17D yellow fever vaccine. Sequencing was performed on PBMCs, taken 5 days after the yellow fever booster vaccination. The CDR3 here is CASSLVETWDSRYNEQFF. The DNA of the CDR3 is TGTGCCAGCAGTTTGGTTGAAACCTGGGACAGTAGGTACAATGAGCAGTTCTTC.